Listed here is a single TCR beta chain. Its antigen is currently unknown. Assay used: immunoSEQ multiplex PCR; TCRdb lists only in-frame clones, some missing. The table has 200,000 or so clones, around 93% seen once. The record originates from a study of T cell responses to AZD1222 COVID-19 vaccine. Regarding the study as a whole: Spike-specific TCR breadth and depth were elevated following two AZD1222 doses. Of spike-specific TCRs, nearly half reportedly target regions left unmutated in variants.

CDR1 is SGHRS, CDR2 YFSETQ, per germline. The CDR3 sequence is 12 residues long. The V and J ends lost 1 base and 9 bases respectively, with 8 bases between them. The sequence was collected from an adult who received the AZD1222 COVID-19 vaccine. Sequences were derived from peripheral blood, sampled 28 days after the second AZD1222 dose. The chain is built from TRBV5-1 and TRBJ2-1; no reliable D call. Written as DNA, the CDR3 is TGCGCCAGCAGCTTGAGGGTAGGTGAGCAGTTCTTC. Encoded protein: CASSLRVGEQFF.